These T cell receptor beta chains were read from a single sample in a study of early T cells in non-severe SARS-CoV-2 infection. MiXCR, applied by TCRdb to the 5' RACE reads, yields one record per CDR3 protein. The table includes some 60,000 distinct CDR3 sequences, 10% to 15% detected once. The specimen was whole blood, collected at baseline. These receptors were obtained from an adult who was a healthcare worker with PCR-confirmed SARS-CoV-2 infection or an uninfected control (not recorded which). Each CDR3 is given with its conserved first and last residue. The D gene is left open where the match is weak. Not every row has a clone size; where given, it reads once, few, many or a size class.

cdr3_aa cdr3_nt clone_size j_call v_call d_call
CASSFRTGGYEQYF TGTGCCAGCAGTTTTAGGACAGGGGGTTACGAGCAGTACTTC few TRBJ2-7 TRBV27 TRBD1
CASTPGDREINEQFF TGTGCCAGCACGCCTGGGGACAGGGAAATTAATGAGCAGTTCTTC . TRBJ2-1 TRBV2 TRBD1
CASSTAMETGNYEQYF TGCGCCAGCAGCACCGCAATGGAGACAGGGAACTACGAGCAGTACTTC few TRBJ2-7 TRBV5-1 TRBD1
CSVDSSGTQHF TGCAGCGTTGATTCGTCGGGGACCCAGCATTTT many TRBJ1-5 TRBV29-1 .
CATSRDRSKAFF TGTGCCACCAGCAGGGACAGGTCAAAAGCTTTCTTT many TRBJ1-1 TRBV15 TRBD1
CAINPAPQDEQYF TGTGCCATCAACCCGGCCCCCCAGGACGAGCAGTACTTC few TRBJ2-7 TRBV10-3 .
CSGRGGLNTEAFF TGCAGCGGACGTGGGGGTCTGAACACTGAAGCTTTCTTT . TRBJ1-1 TRBV29-1 .
CASSQGLKDREQFF TGCGCCAGCAGCCAAGGGTTAAAGGACAGAGAGCAGTTCTTC few TRBJ2-1 TRBV4-3 .
CASSPALNTGELFF TGTGCCAGCAGCCCGGCCCTGAACACCGGGGAGCTGTTTTTT many TRBJ2-2 TRBV7-9 .
CASSLEGRGDTQYF TGCGCCAGCAGCTTGGAAGGACGAGGCGATACGCAGTATTTT many TRBJ2-3 TRBV5-1 .
CASSPWGEVFGEQFF TGTGCCAGCAGCCCTTGGGGGGAGGTTTTCGGTGAGCAGTTCTTC few TRBJ2-1 TRBV7-9 .
CASSHPSGQTYNEQFF TGTGCCAGCAGCCATCCTTCCGGACAGACCTACAATGAGCAGTTCTTC few TRBJ2-1 TRBV7-9 .